This T cell receptor (beta chain) was retrieved from a study of T-cell memory formation after mild COVID-19. TCR alpha and TCR beta cDNA libraries with sample barcodes and UMIs came from 5'RACE using constant-segment primers. TCRdb re-derived calls from the 5' RACE reads in MiXCR, one entry per CDR3 protein. The table has about 150,000 distinct CDR3 sequences, 25% to 40% seen once; the top ten hold around 12%. Deletions cut 6 bases from V and 2 bases from J, with 14 bases between. Germline-derived CDR1 and CDR2 are SGHRS and YFSETQ. The CDR3 has 15 amino acids. V is TRBV5-1 and J is TRBJ2-2; a weak D match, TRBD1 (6 bases). The sample comprised PBMCs or a T cell subset sorted from them (not recorded which). The receptor was derived from an adult woman who had mild COVID-19 (a few samples of this study predate the infection). Cell type and time point are not known. The CDR3 is CASTSGHTNTGELFF. The CDR3 DNA is TGCGCCAGCACCTCGGGACATACAAACACCGGGGAGCTGTTTTTT.